Presented here are 29 T cell receptor beta chains from one specimen sequenced in a study of T cell responses to AZD1222 COVID-19 vaccine. The assay was immunoSEQ multiplex PCR, and TCRdb's table has in-frame clones only and misses some. Of about 49,000 clones listed, more than 60% are singletons. The specimen comprised peripheral blood, sampled on day 0 of MenACWY control vaccination. Every receptor here comes from an adult in good health.

The chain combines TRBV4-2 with TRBJ2-5, with TRBD1 matching 8 bases. The trim removed 3 bases at V and 5 bases at J, leaving 8 bases unmatched. Germline V gene sequence: CDR1 LGHNA, CDR2 YNFKEQ. This CDR3 is 15 amino acids long. CDR3 DNA sequence: TGTGCCAGCAGCCAGGCCGCAGGGGGCTGGGAGACCCAGTACTTC. Its translation is CASSQAAGGWETQYF.

The chain combines TRBV6-6 with TRBJ2-7, with a possible D match to TRBD2 (6 bases). This CDR3 is built from 15 residues. Germline V gene lookup returns CDR1 MNHNY and CDR2 SVGAGI (reference sequence). The germline V and J ends were trimmed by 0 bases and 2 bases, with 11 bases remaining between them. The CDR3 bases are TGTGCCAGCAGTTACTCGTCGACGGGGGCCTACGAGCAGTACTTC. Protein: CASSYSSTGAYEQYF.

CDR3: CASNLGTVQYF. The CDR3, as DNA: TGTGCCAGCAATCTTGGGACAGTGCAGTATTTT. The rearrangement joins TRBV11-2 to TRBJ2-3; 7 nucleotides agree with TRBD1. The CDR3 is 11 amino acids. Trimming at V came to 7 bases and at J to 11 bases, leaving 6 bases not matched to a gene. Germline lookup yields CDR1 SGHAT and CDR2 FQNNGV.

This clone was observed a few times. The chain joins TRBV5-1 to TRBJ1-4, with D possibly TRBD1 on 5 matching bases. The CDR3 is 14 amino acids. V shed 0 bases and J shed 8 bases, with 11 bases lying between them. Germline lookup yields CDR1 SGHRS and CDR2 YFSETQ. This CDR3 reads CASSLGQLGEKLFF. For the CDR3, the DNA is TGCGCCAGCAGCTTGGGACAGCTGGGGGAAAAACTGTTTTTT.

This chain links TRBV5-4 with TRBJ2-5; the D is unclear. CDR3 size: 14 residues. The V end was cut by 4 bases, the J end by 3 bases, with 13 bases between. Germline CDR1 is SGHNT and CDR2 is YYREEE (reference sequence). The CDR3 protein is CASSEEPEKETQYF. In DNA form, the CDR3 reads TGTGCCAGCAGCGAGGAGCCAGAAAAAGAGACCCAGTACTTC.

The chain is built from TRBV24-1 and TRBJ2-7; D possibly uses TRBD1 or TRBD2 (6 bases each). CDR3 length: 15 amino acids. V was trimmed by 3 bases and J by 7 bases, leaving 18 bases between them. CDR1 is KGHDR and CDR2 is SFDVKD in the germline V gene. CDR3 in amino acids: CATSDARGPSWEQYV. The DNA of the CDR3 is TGTGCCACCAGTGATGCCCGGGGGCCTTCATGGGAGCAGTACGTC.

The chain is built from TRBV12-5 and TRBJ1-1; 8 bases are shared with TRBD1. The J segment lost 8 bases and the V segment lost 5 bases, leaving 10 bases of the junction unmatched. Germline V gene data show CDR1 as LGHNT and CDR2 as FRNRAP. CDR3 length: 14 residues. The CDR3 DNA sequence: TGTGCTAGTGGTGCAGCGACCCAGGGGGCCGAAGCTTTCTTT. Encoded protein: CASGAATQGAEAFF.

The V call is TRBV10-2, the J call TRBJ1-5; 9 positions agree with TRBD1. The CDR3 runs to 12 residues. Trimming removed 10 bases from V and 7 bases from J; junction bases left unmatched: 5. Looked up from germline, CDR1 is WSHSY and CDR2 is SAAADI. In DNA form, the CDR3 reads TGCGCCAACAGGGGGCTCTGGCAGCCCCAGCATTTT. Amino acids: CANRGLWQPQHF.

Only one count was recorded for this clone. The genes are TRBV11-2 and TRBJ2-7, with D possibly matching TRBD1 (6 bases). V gave up 5 bases and J gave up 3 bases, with 17 bases separating them. This CDR3 contains 15 residues. Germline values: CDR1 SGHAT, CDR2 FQNNGV. The DNA for the CDR3 is TGTGCCAGCAGCCCCGGACAGCCTGTGGACTACGAGCAGTACTTC. Its translation is CASSPGQPVDYEQYF.

This chain connects TRBV28 to TRBJ1-6, with D hard to call. Germline CDR1 reads MDHEN; CDR2 reads SYDVKM. The CDR3 consists of 13 residues. The V gene lost 11 bases and the J gene lost 0 bases, with 8 bases spanning the gap. The CDR3 is CAGSRSYNSPLHF. CDR3 sequence (DNA): TGTGCCGGAAGCCGCTCCTATAATTCACCCCTCCACTTT.

V gene TRBV28 combines with J gene TRBJ2-3, with 9 bases lining up with TRBD1. With V trimmed by 7 bases and J by 5 bases, 16 bases remained unmatched. This CDR3 comprises 17 residues. Germline CDR1 reads MDHEN; CDR2 reads SYDVKM. CDR3 sequence reads: CASNLGPGQGFVDTQYF. The CDR3 DNA sequence: TGTGCCAGCAACCTTGGACCGGGACAGGGATTTGTAGATACGCAGTATTTT. The full variable domain, in which reference TRBV28 and TRBJ2-3 provide the parts outside the CDR3, is DVKVTQSSRYLVKRTGEKVFLECVQDMDHENMFWYRQDPGLGLRLIYFSYDVKMKEKGDIPEGYSVSREKKERFSLILESASTNQTSMYLCASNLGPGQGFVDTQYFGPGTRLTVL.

This chain connects TRBV10-1 to TRBJ1-1; D gene ambiguous. The V gene lost 3 bases and the J gene lost 5 bases, with 10 bases spanning the gap. Germline values: CDR1 WNHNN, CDR2 SYGVQD (reference sequence). This CDR3 has 13 amino acids. CDR3 sequence: CASSESGWTEAFF. CDR3 nucleotides: TGCGCCAGCAGTGAATCGGGTTGGACTGAAGCTTTCTTT.

Details on this clone: Other DNA sequences in the sample encode the same CDR3. V usage is TRBV28 and J usage is TRBJ1-2; D gene ambiguous. Trimming took off 3 bases at V and 5 bases at J, with 7 bases between the two ends. In germline, CDR1 is MDHEN, CDR2 SYDVKM. This CDR3 comprises 12 residues. CDR3 sequence (DNA): TGTGCCAGCAGTTTTGGGTCGTATGGCTACACCTTC. This encodes CASSFGSYGYTF.

A few counts support this clone. The chain carries TRBV4-1 and TRBJ2-2, with unresolved D. The CDR3 is 14 residues long. In germline, CDR1 is MGHRA, CDR2 YSYEKL. The V end was cut by 8 bases, the J end by 3 bases, with 13 bases between. The DNA for the CDR3 is TGCGCCAGCCGTTGGCCTGGGGACACCGGGGAGCTGTTTTTT. Translated, it gives CASRWPGDTGELFF.

This sequence joins TRBV12-5 and TRBJ2-1; TRBD1 agrees at 11 bases. Losses at the gene ends were 6 bases for V and 4 bases for J; bases not matched to a gene: 2. Germline V CDR1 and CDR2: LGHNT, FRNRAP. The CDR3 has 14 amino acids. The CDR3 loop is CASGGTGGYNEQFF. The CDR3 coding sequence is TGTGCTAGTGGGGGGACAGGGGGTTACAATGAGCAGTTCTTC.

This clone was counted a few times. The chain has TRBV28 and TRBJ1-4; D gene unclear. Germline-derived CDR1 and CDR2 are MDHEN and SYDVKM. The CDR3 totals 14 residues. The germline V and J ends were trimmed by 5 bases and 7 bases, with 14 bases remaining between them. Here the CDR3 reads CASSETGGGEKLFF. In DNA form, the CDR3 reads TGTGCCAGCAGTGAGACCGGAGGAGGTGAAAAACTGTTTTTT.

The V and J genes are TRBV7-8 and TRBJ1-2, with D hard to call. The CDR3 is 13 residues long. V gave up 3 bases and J gave up 8 bases, with 13 bases separating them. CDR1 is SGHVS and CDR2 is FQNEAQ in the germline V gene. CDR3 residues: CASSLIELRGYTF. For the CDR3, the DNA is TGTGCCAGCAGCTTGATTGAGTTACGGGGCTACACCTTC. The variable domain in full, completed from reference TRBV7-8 and TRBJ1-2, reads GAGVSQSPRYKVAKRGQDVALRCDPISGHVSLFWYQQALGQGPEFLTYFQNEAQLDKSGLPSDRFFAERPEGSVSTLKIQRTQQEDSAVYLCASSLIELRGYTFGSGTRLTVV.

This clone was counted a single time. The DNA of the CDR3 is TGTGCCAGCAGTGGAACAACCACCTACACCTTC. Translation: CASSGTTTYTF. The chain combines TRBV25-1 with TRBJ1-2; D is unclear. Germline V gene sequence: CDR1 MGHDK, CDR2 SYGVNS. The CDR3 sequence is 11 residues long. Trimming removed 4 bases from V and 10 bases from J, with 10 bases in between.

The chain links TRBV20-1 to TRBJ1-1; D not certain. V was pared by 5 bases and J by 11 bases, with 12 bases between. The CDR3 consists of 10 residues. The germline CDR1 and CDR2 sequences are DFQATT and SNEGSKA (reference sequence). The DNA of the CDR3 is TGCAGTGCTGGGCAACCTGTCGCTTTCTTT. Translating gives CSAGQPVAFF.

The chain joins TRBV5-1 to TRBJ2-1; D gene unclear. CDR1 is SGHRS, CDR2 YFSETQ, per germline. The length of the CDR3 is 15 residues. Trimming took 0 bases from V and 6 from J, leaving 13 bases between them. CDR3 sequence: CASSLDGPEFNEQFF. The DNA for the CDR3 is TGCGCCAGCAGCTTGGACGGGCCGGAGTTCAATGAGCAGTTCTTC.

This chain uses TRBV6-1 with TRBJ2-1, with 9 bases that match TRBD2. Looked up from germline, CDR1 is MNHNS and CDR2 is SASEGT. This CDR3 spans 17 amino acids. The junction had 8 bases not matched to a gene; V was cut back by 1 base and J by 4 bases. The CDR3 protein is CASSEGGGRALYNEQFF. As DNA, the CDR3 is TGTGCCAGCAGTGAAGGCGGCGGGAGGGCCCTTTACAATGAGCAGTTCTTC.

CDR3 loop: CASTGTGTISYTF. The CDR3 bases are TGTGCCAGCACCGGGACAGGCACTATAAGCTACACCTTC. V and J are TRBV7-2 and TRBJ1-2; 8 positions agree with TRBD1. The CDR3 runs to 13 residues. The germline V gene encodes CDR1 SGHTA and CDR2 FQGNSA. The junction had 10 bases not matched to a gene; V was cut back by 7 bases and J by 9 bases.

The rearrangement links TRBV3-1 (or the pseudogene TRBV3-2) to TRBJ1-6, with a tentative D call TRBD1 (6 bases). CDR1 is LGHDT, CDR2 YNNKEL, per germline (reference sequence). Trimming shortened V by 1 base and J by 10 bases, and 17 bases separated the two germline ends. CDR3 length equals 16 residues. The CDR3 region is CASSQGVSGARSPLHF. The CDR3, as DNA: TGTGCCAGCAGCCAAGGGGTTTCGGGGGCCCGGTCACCCCTCCACTTT.

The gene calls are TRBV30 and TRBJ1-4; D unclear. CDR3 length: 14 amino acids. Trimming stripped 3 bases from V and 0 bases from J, with 8 bases between. Germline CDR1 is GTSNPN and CDR2 is SVGIG (reference sequence). The CDR3, as DNA: TGTGCCTGGAGAAGGTCCTCAACTAATGAAAAACTGTTTTTT. Protein product: CAWRRSSTNEKLFF.

The CDR3 loop is CASSLNYGYTF. The DNA for the CDR3 is TGTGCCAGCAGTTTAAACTATGGCTACACCTTC. This chain uses TRBV28 with TRBJ1-2; D unresolved. The CDR3 totals 11 residues. V dropped 2 bases and J dropped 2 bases, with 0 bases sitting between them. Germline V lookup: CDR1 MDHEN, CDR2 SYDVKM.

V usage is TRBV18 and J usage is TRBJ1-1; D is ambiguous. The CDR3 is 14 amino acids. CDR1 KGHSH and CDR2 LQKENI come from the germline V gene. V dropped 5 bases and J dropped 1 base, with 11 bases sitting between them. The CDR3 spells CASSDQEANTEAFF. The CDR3 bases are TGTGCCAGCTCAGATCAGGAGGCGAACACTGAAGCTTTCTTT.

The rearrangement links TRBV5-4 to TRBJ1-4, with 9 positions matching TRBD1. Trimming took 4 bases from V and 11 from J; bases not matched to a gene: 12. Germline CDR1 is SGHNT and CDR2 is YYREEE (reference sequence). The CDR3 is 15 residues long. The CDR3 region has the DNA TGTGCCAGCAGCGATCTACAGGGGGCAAGCTCTAAACTGTTTTTT. Residues: CASSDLQGASSKLFF.

This chain joins TRBV27 and TRBJ1-1; D is possibly TRBD1 (5 bases). Trimming stripped 6 bases from V and 2 bases from J, with 7 bases between. The V gene's germline CDR1 is MNHEY and CDR2 SMNVEV (reference sequence). The CDR3 runs to 12 residues. The CDR3, as DNA: TGTGCCAGCAGGACAGCAAACACTGAAGCTTTCTTT. Protein product: CASRTANTEAFF.

Written as DNA, the CDR3 is TGTGCCAGTAGTATAAGTGGAATAGACGGTTCCTACGAGCAGTACTTC. Translated, it gives CASSISGIDGSYEQYF. The chain joins TRBV19 to TRBJ2-7; D unclear. Germline V gene data show CDR1 as LNHDA and CDR2 as SQIVND (reference sequence). With 2 bases removed from V and 1 base from J, the gap between germline ends came to 15 bases. The CDR3 runs to 16 residues. The variable domain in full, completed from reference TRBV19 and TRBJ2-7, reads DGGITQSPKYLFRKEGQNVTLSCEQNLNHDAMYWYRQDPGQGLRLIYYSQIVNDFQKGDIAEGYSVSREKKESFPLTVTSAQKNPTAFYLCASSISGIDGSYEQYFGPGTRLTVT.